The 29 T cell receptor beta chains presented below share a single source sample, sequenced in a study of PD-L1 blockade in urothelial cancer. Time point defined: pretreatment peripheral blood. Method: immunoSEQ multiplex PCR; TCRdb's copy keeps in-frame clones and lacks some. The profile shows 55,000 to 75,000 clones, 80% to 90% of them singletons. Sequences were derived from PBMCs, sampled around atezolizumab (anti-PD-L1) treatment. These receptors all stem from a man between 70 and 80 years old with urothelial cancer.

V gene TRBV7-9 combines with J gene TRBJ2-6, with D possibly TRBD1 on 6 matching bases. V lost 5 bases, J lost 2 bases, and 7 bases lay in between. CDR3 length: 14 residues. CDR1 SEHNR and CDR2 FQNEAQ come from the germline V gene (reference sequence). Written as DNA, the CDR3 is TGTGCCAGCAGCGCAGGGGCTGGGGCCAACGTCCTGACTTTC. Its protein product is CASSAGAGANVLTF.

The rearrangement links TRBV7-6 to TRBJ2-2; TRBD2 aligns across 11 bases. The CDR3 covers 18 residues. The germline gives CDR1 SGHVS, CDR2 FNYEAQ. Germline trimming cut 5 bases from V and 0 bases from J; bases unmatched to any gene: 8. The CDR3 is CASSVGLAGPSNTGELFF. The CDR3 DNA reads as TGTGCCAGCAGCGTCGGACTAGCGGGCCCCTCGAACACCGGGGAGCTGTTTTTT.

The chain uses TRBV19 and TRBJ1-5; 9 bases are shared with TRBD1. Germline V gives CDR1 LNHDA, CDR2 SQIVND (reference sequence). Trimming at V came to 4 bases and at J to 4 bases, leaving 2 bases not matched to a gene. The CDR3 spans 14 residues. The CDR3 spells CASSRDRENQPQHF. The CDR3 DNA reads as TGTGCCAGTAGTAGGGACAGGGAGAATCAGCCCCAGCATTTT.

This clone occurred once. One end of the junction does not line up with germline, which may come from a read error. This chain uses TRBV7-7 with TRBJ1-5; possible D gene TRBD1, 6 bases. This CDR3 has 14 amino acids. Germline-derived CDR1 and CDR2 are SSHAT and FNYEAQ (reference sequence). The CDR3 DNA follows: TGTGCTAGCAGCTTAGTTGTGGGGGCTCAGCCCCAGCATTTT. Amino acids: CASSLVVGAQPQHF. Using reference TRBV7-7 and TRBJ1-5 for the parts outside the CDR3, the full variable domain is GAGVSQSPRYKVTKRGQDVTLRCDPISSHATLYWYQQALGQGPEFLTYFNYEAQPDKSGLPSDRFSAERPEGSISTLTIQRTEQRDSAMYRCASSLVVGAQPQHFGDGTRLSIL.

V is TRBV12-5 and J is TRBJ2-3; a possible D gene is TRBD2 (5 bases). V lost 5 bases and J lost 2, with 17 bases in between. This CDR3 contains 16 residues. Germline CDR1 reads LGHNT; CDR2 reads FRNRAP. CDR3 nucleotide sequence: TGTGCTAGTGGTGTTGGAGAAGCGGACTTCACAGATACGCAGTATTTT. This codes for CASGVGEADFTDTQYF.

This clone showed up just a few times. The chain uses TRBV15 and TRBJ2-7; D is possibly TRBD2 (5 bases). The CDR3 runs 15 residues. The germline CDR1 and CDR2 sequences are LNHNV and YYDKDF (reference sequence). Trimming left V 1 base short and J 2 bases short, with 12 bases between. CDR3 loop: CATSRASGGTYEQYF. CDR3 DNA sequence: TGTGCCACCAGCAGAGCAAGTGGAGGCACCTACGAGCAGTACTTC. The full variable domain, its missing parts supplied by reference TRBV15 and TRBJ2-7, is DAMVIQNPRYQVTQFGKPVTLSCSQTLNHNVMYWYQQKSSQAPKLLFHYYDKDFNNEADTPDNFQSRRPNTSFCFLDIRSPGLGDTAMYLCATSRASGGTYEQYFGPGTRLTVT.

The genes are TRBV4-1 and TRBJ1-4; the D gene is possibly TRBD1 (6 bases). V lost 0 bases, J lost 8 bases, and 13 bases lay in between. The CDR3 covers 15 residues. Germline CDR1 is MGHRA and CDR2 is YSYEKL. The CDR3 protein is CASSQDWGGGEKLFF. CDR3 coding DNA: TGCGCCAGCAGCCAAGATTGGGGGGGCGGGGAAAAACTGTTTTTT.

V gene TRBV19 combines with J gene TRBJ2-1, with 8 bases that match TRBD1. V was clipped by 0 bases and J by 7 bases; unmatched bases: 11. Germline V gives CDR1 LNHDA, CDR2 SQIVND (reference sequence). CDR3 length: 17 residues. CDR3 DNA: TGTGCCAGTAGTATAGATCCCCCAGGGGGCGAGGAGAATGAGCAGTTCTTC. Encoded protein: CASSIDPPGGEENEQFF.

The J gene is TRBJ1-2, the V gene TRBV21-1. TRBV21-1 is a pseudogene segment. The CDR3 extends over 16 amino acids. In DNA, the CDR3 is TGTGCCAGCAGCAAAAGGACCCGGGGGGGGAGCCATGGCTACACCTTC. Its translation: CASSKRTRGGSHGYTF.

The V call is TRBV9, the J call TRBJ2-1, with D perhaps matching TRBD2 (5 bases). The CDR3 is made up of 14 amino acids. Per germline, CDR1 SGDLS and CDR2 YYNGEE. V lost 0 bases and J 4 bases, leaving 8 bases between the germline ends. The CDR3 nucleotides are TGTGCCAGCAGCGTAGCAGAGGGTTACAATGAGCAGTTCTTC. Amino acid sequence: CASSVAEGYNEQFF.

The chain employs TRBV7-9 and TRBJ1-5, with D perhaps matching TRBD1 (5 bases). The ends were cut back, 1 base at V and 10 bases at J, with 17 bases in the middle. The CDR3 extends over 15 amino acids. Germline assignment: CDR1 SEHNR and CDR2 FQNEAQ (reference sequence). The CDR3 DNA reads as TGTGCCAGCAGCTTAGAAGACAGCCCAATCTTACCCCAGCATTTT. Amino acids: CASSLEDSPILPQHF.

The chain links TRBV28 to TRBJ1-4, with 8 bases lining up with TRBD1. Germline CDR1 MDHEN, CDR2 SYDVKM. V shed 6 bases, J shed 7 bases, and the junction held 10 bases outside the gene matches. CDR3 size: 15 residues. The CDR3 is CASRPDRGRGEKLFF. CDR3 DNA sequence: TGTGCCAGCAGACCAGACAGGGGTCGAGGTGAAAAACTGTTTTTT.

V gene TRBV9 combines with J gene TRBJ1-5; TRBD1 matches 7 bases. Per germline, CDR1 SGDLS and CDR2 YYNGEE. The CDR3 runs 16 residues. J was trimmed by 2 bases and V by 4 bases; bases with no gene match: 9. This CDR3 reads CASSPGTAFGNQPQHF. DNA of the CDR3: TGTGCCAGCAGCCCAGGGACAGCATTCGGCAATCAGCCCCAGCATTTT.

The chain recombines TRBV7-6 with TRBJ1-2; TRBD1 aligns across 11 bases. This CDR3 comprises 18 residues. Trimming took 5 bases from V and 3 from J; bases not matched to a gene: 14. In germline, CDR1 is SGHVS, CDR2 FNYEAQ. CDR3 in DNA: TGTGCCAGCAGCCCCCTTATTGCGCGGGACAGGGGGGACTATGGCTACACCTTC. Protein product: CASSPLIARDRGDYGYTF.

J is TRBJ2-1 and V is TRBV28, with 12 nucleotides matching TRBD2. The germline CDR1 and CDR2 sequences are MDHEN and SYDVKM. This CDR3 is built from 18 residues. With V trimmed by 3 bases and J by 0 bases, 6 bases remained unmatched. The CDR3, as DNA: TGTGCCAGCAGTTTCCTTGGACTAGCGGGACCCTCCTACAATGAGCAGTTCTTC. It encodes CASSFLGLAGPSYNEQFF. Supplemented by reference TRBV28 and TRBJ2-1, the full variable domain reads DVKVTQSSRYLVKRTGEKVFLECVQDMDHENMFWYRQDPGLGLRLIYFSYDVKMKEKGDIPEGYSVSREKKERFSLILESASTNQTSMYLCASSFLGLAGPSYNEQFFGPGTRLTVL.

The V gene is TRBV6-5, the J gene TRBJ2-2; TRBD2 aligns across 10 bases. V trimming: 2 bases; J trimming: 7 bases; junction bases outside the gene matches: 4. The CDR3 loop spans 15 amino acids. From germline, CDR1 is MNHEY and CDR2 SVGAGI. The CDR3 is CASSYPAGGGGELFF. The CDR3 DNA follows: TGTGCCAGCAGTTACCCAGCGGGAGGGGGCGGGGAGCTGTTTTTT.

V is TRBV5-6 and J is TRBJ2-7; 7 bases are shared with TRBD1. Germline trimming cut 4 bases from V and 4 bases from J; bases unmatched to any gene: 8. The CDR3 has 14 amino acids. Germline lookup yields CDR1 SGHDT and CDR2 YYEEEE. Here the CDR3 DNA reads TGTGCCAGCAGCCGTGACAGGGCCGCTTACGAGCAGTACTTC. It specifies CASSRDRAAYEQYF.

The chain uses TRBV6-5 and TRBJ2-1, with TRBD2 matching over 7 bases. J gave up 5 bases and V 0 bases, and 4 bases lay outside the gene matches. Looked up from germline, CDR1 is MNHEY and CDR2 is SVGAGI. CDR3 length equals 15 residues. The CDR3 DNA sequence: TGTGCCAGCAGTTACTCGCCGGGGGGACACAATGAGCAGTTCTTC. It specifies CASSYSPGGHNEQFF.

CDR3 sequence (DNA): TGTGCCAGCTCGACCGGGGGAGGCACAGATACGCAGTATTTT. Protein product: CASSTGGGTDTQYF. The chain uses TRBV9 and TRBJ2-3; D might be TRBD2 (6 bases). There are 14 residues in the CDR3. The germline V gene encodes CDR1 SGDLS and CDR2 YYNGEE. The germline V and J ends were trimmed by 7 bases and 1 base, with 13 bases remaining between them.

The rearrangement joins TRBV5-6 to TRBJ2-5; perhaps TRBD1 as D (5 bases). The J call could be wrong; TRBJ2-7 is a better fit for the DNA end. The CDR3 covers 18 residues. CDR1 and CDR2 from the germline V gene are SGHDT and YYEEEE. The CDR3 loop reads CASSFLGPFGASSYEQYF. The DNA for the CDR3 is TGTGCCAGCAGCTTTTTGGGCCCTTTTGGGGCCTCCTCCTACGAGCAGTACTTC.

In its sample, this clone was seen a few times. J is TRBJ1-2 and V is TRBV28; D uncertain. The V and J ends lost 5 bases and 4 bases respectively, with 20 bases between them. Per germline, CDR1 MDHEN and CDR2 SYDVKM. CDR3 length: 16 residues. The CDR3 region is CASSPLRLRGGYGYTF. Here the CDR3 DNA reads TGTGCCAGCAGTCCACTCAGACTTCGAGGTGGCTATGGCTACACCTTC.

J is TRBJ1-2 and V is TRBV15; 10 positions match TRBD1. The CDR3 loop spans 17 amino acids. Germline V gives CDR1 LNHNV, CDR2 YYDKDF (reference sequence). V shed 0 bases, J shed 3 bases, and the junction held 7 bases outside the gene matches. The CDR3, as DNA: TGTGCCACCAGCAGAGAATCGAGGACAGGGGGGGACTATGGCTACACCTTC. Translating it yields CATSRESRTGGDYGYTF.

The chain carries TRBV18 and TRBJ2-3, with 9 bases fitting TRBD2. CDR1 is KGHSH, CDR2 LQKENI, per germline. V was clipped by 3 bases and J by 4 bases; unmatched bases: 8. The length of the CDR3 is 16 residues. Here the CDR3 reads CASSPTSGWGPDTQYF. As DNA, the CDR3 is TGTGCCAGCTCACCCACTAGCGGGTGGGGGCCAGATACGCAGTATTTT.

This clone was detected only once. This rearrangement joins TRBV7-2 to TRBJ2-7, with TRBD2 matching 7 bases. The V and J ends lost 7 bases and 0 bases, in that order; junction bases with no gene match: 6. CDR1 is SGHTA, CDR2 FQGNSA, per germline. The CDR3 has 14 residues. CDR3 coding DNA: TGTGCCAGCAATCTCGGGAGGTACTCCTACGAGCAGTACTTC. Amino acids: CASNLGRYSYEQYF.

This rearrangement joins TRBV7-2 to TRBJ2-3, with D possibly matching TRBD1 (6 bases). V was cut by 1 base and J by 0 bases, with 11 bases left in between. CDR3 length: 16 residues. Looked up from germline, CDR1 is SGHTA and CDR2 is FQGNSA. CDR3 residues: CASSLDRQASTDTQYF. CDR3 nucleotide sequence: TGTGCCAGCAGCTTAGACCGACAGGCGAGCACAGATACGCAGTATTTT.

V and J are TRBV6-5 and TRBJ2-5; the D gene is possibly TRBD2 (5 bases). Per germline, CDR1 MNHEY and CDR2 SVGAGI. The CDR3 runs 11 residues. V lost 6 bases to trimming and J lost 6 bases, with 8 bases between them. CDR3 coding DNA: TGTGCCAGCAGCCCGGGGAAGACCCAGTACTTC. Protein sequence: CASSPGKTQYF.

The chain links TRBV19 to TRBJ2-5; 8 bases line up with TRBD1. Germline loops: CDR1 LNHDA, CDR2 SQIVND (reference sequence). This CDR3 region has 16 residues. V lost 7 bases and J lost 4; bases outside the gene matches: 14. The CDR3 coding sequence is TGTGCCAGTACCCCCAAACCCGGACAGGGCCGAGAGACCCAGTACTTC. Amino acid sequence: CASTPKPGQGRETQYF.

The chain employs TRBV7-9 and TRBJ2-2; a possible D gene is TRBD1 (5 bases). The ends were cut back, 2 bases at V and 7 bases at J, with 11 bases in the middle. CDR3 length: 14 residues. Germline CDR1 is SEHNR and CDR2 is FQNEAQ (reference sequence). The CDR3 is CASSLIGEGGELFF. The DNA for the CDR3 is TGTGCCAGCAGCTTAATAGGGGAAGGCGGGGAGCTGTTTTTT.

This clone was seen a few times. The chain combines TRBV7-9 with TRBJ1-1; 7 bases fit TRBD1. This CDR3 region has 17 residues. V was pared by 1 base and J by 1 base, with 9 bases of the junction left unmatched. The germline gives CDR1 SEHNR, CDR2 FQNEAQ (reference sequence). The CDR3 DNA reads as TGTGCCAGCAGCTTAGGTTCGACAGGGAGGAGGAACACTGAAGCTTTCTTT. This encodes CASSLGSTGRRNTEAFF.